Listed here is a single T cell receptor beta chain. The antigen remains unidentified. Germline CDR1 is SGHAT and CDR2 is FQNNGV. The CDR3 extends over 15 amino acids. V was trimmed by 7 bases and J by 4 bases, leaving 19 bases between them. The data were taken from a study of cytomegalovirus exposure and HLA in healthy donors. Study-level points and caveats: A later analysis found common viral pathogens apparently linked to several of the most significant clusters.

Amplification used 60 Vbeta primers and 13 Jbeta primers. The protocol was immunoSEQ multiplex PCR, while the TCRdb copy is restricted to in-frame clones and leaves out a portion. The sample holds about 140,000 clones, roughly 75% seen once. J is TRBJ1-2 and V is TRBV11-2; no clear D gene. The source material was PBMCs. This TCR derives from a man in his forties in good health and CMV-seronegative. DNA of the CDR3: TGTGCCAGCAACCTCGACACGGCCGCCCCCTATGGCTACACCTTC. This translates into CASNLDTAAPYGYTF. Full variable domain (missing parts from reference TRBV11-2 and TRBJ1-2): EAGVAQSPRYKIIEKRQSVAFWCNPISGHATLYWYQQILGQGPKLLIQFQNNGVVDDSQLPKDRFSAERLKGVDSTLKIQPAKLEDSAVYLCASNLDTAAPYGYTFGSGTRLTVV.